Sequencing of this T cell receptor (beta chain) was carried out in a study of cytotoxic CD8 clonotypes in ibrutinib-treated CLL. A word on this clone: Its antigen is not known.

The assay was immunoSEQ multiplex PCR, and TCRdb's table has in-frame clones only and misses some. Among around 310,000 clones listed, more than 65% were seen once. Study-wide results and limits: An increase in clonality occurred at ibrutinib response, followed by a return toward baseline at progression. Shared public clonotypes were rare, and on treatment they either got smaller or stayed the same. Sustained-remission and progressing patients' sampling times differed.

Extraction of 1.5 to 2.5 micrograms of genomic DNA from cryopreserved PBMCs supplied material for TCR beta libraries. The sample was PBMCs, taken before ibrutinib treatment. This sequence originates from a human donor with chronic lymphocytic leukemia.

As DNA, the CDR3 is TGTGCCAGCAGCTCTAGCACAGATACGCAGTATTTT. Translated, it gives CASSSSTDTQYF. V gene TRBV7-9 combines with J gene TRBJ2-3; no reliable D call. The CDR3 length is 12 residues. Trimming took off 4 bases at V and 0 bases at J, with 2 bases between the two ends. Germline CDR1 is SEHNR and CDR2 is FQNEAQ (reference sequence).